Listed below are T cell receptor beta chains from one sample, sequenced in a study of blood T cell repertoires in COVID-19. TCRdb's copy holds only in-frame clones and misses some; the assay was immunoSEQ multiplex PCR. The top ten clones hold approximately 8.2% of a sample with about 170,000 clones, 85% of them seen once. Sequencing was done on a sample of peripheral blood. The source of these receptors is a woman older than 75 with COVID-19, enrolled during active disease. Both conserved end residues are part of each CDR3. The D gene is left open where the match is weak. Part of the rows lack a size; the others show once, few, many or a class for expanded clones.

V gene,clone size,J gene,D gene,CDR3 protein,CDR3 DNA
TRBV5-1,-,TRBJ1-5,TRBD1,CASRRSTGDQPQHF,TGCGCCAGCAGGCGGTCGACAGGGGACCAGCCCCAGCATTTT
TRBV15,-,TRBJ1-4,TRBD1,CATSRGRDRGGEKLFF,TGTGCCACCAGCAGAGGACGGGACAGGGGTGGTGAAAAACTGTTTTTT
TRBV11-2,-,TRBJ2-7,TRBD1,CASSLGRDRGYEQYF,TGTGCCAGCAGCTTAGGCCGGGACAGGGGGTACGAGCAGTACTTC
TRBV7-3,-,TRBJ1-4,-,CASSLTYAGAANEKLFF,TGTGCCAGCAGCTTAACGTACGCAGGGGCAGCTAATGAAAAACTGTTTTTT
TRBV2,-,TRBJ1-2,-,CASGRVGYGYTF,TGTGCCAGCGGCAGGGTAGGGTATGGCTACACCTTC
TRBV6-1,-,TRBJ2-5,-,CASSEAGEETQYF,TGTGCCAGCAGTGAAGCAGGGGAAGAGACCCAGTACTTC
TRBV3-1/TRBV3-2,-,TRBJ2-6,-,CASSQLAGSSSSGANVLTF,TGTGCCAGCAGCCAGCTGGCCGGGTCTAGCAGCTCTGGGGCCAACGTCCTGACTTTC
TRBV7-2,-,TRBJ2-1,-,CASSFPLGVAFF,TGTGCCAGCAGCTTTCCCTTAGGGGTCGCGTTCTTC
TRBV5-5,-,TRBJ1-2,-,CASSLGGLPRYGYTF,TGTGCCAGCAGCTTGGGGGGGCTCCCTAGGTATGGCTACACCTTC
TRBV19,-,TRBJ1-6,TRBD1,CASRGQGVSPLHF,TGTGCCAGCCGGGGACAGGGGGTCTCACCCCTCCACTTT
TRBV18,-,TRBJ2-4,TRBD2,CASSPLGAGRNIQYF,TGTGCCAGCTCCCCTCTAGGAGCGGGGAGAAACATTCAGTACTTC
TRBV9,-,TRBJ1-2,-,CASSPLGSSIGYGYTF,TGTGCCAGCAGCCCCCTCGGATCGAGCATCGGGTATGGCTACACCTTC
TRBV25-1,-,TRBJ2-5,-,CASSEYGETQYF,TGTGCCAGCAGTGAATACGGGGAGACCCAGTACTTC
TRBV5-6,once,TRBJ1-1,-,CASSRRDTEAFF,TGTGCCAGCAGCCGGAGGGACACTGAAGCTTTCTTT
TRBV6-6,-,TRBJ1-1,TRBD1,CASRRTGVFTTEAFF,TGTGCCAGCAGGAGGACAGGGGTTTTCACGACTGAAGCTTTCTTT
TRBV3-1/TRBV3-2,few,TRBJ1-2,-,CASSRPSGSDGYTF,TGTGCCAGCAGCCGACCAAGCGGCAGTGATGGCTACACCTTC
TRBV7-3,-,TRBJ1-1,TRBD1,CASSPPGGTEAFF,TGTGCCAGCAGCCCCCCAGGGGGCACTGAAGCTTTCTTT
TRBV7-3,-,TRBJ2-5,TRBD1,CASSSAGQGLGETQYF,TGTGCCAGCAGCTCAGCCGGACAGGGTCTGGGTGAGACCCAGTACTTC
TRBV3-1/TRBV3-2,-,TRBJ2-1,TRBD1,CASSQGQAGGEQFF,TGTGCCAGCAGCCAGGGACAGGCGGGCGGTGAGCAGTTCTTC
TRBV6-5,-,TRBJ1-1,-,CASSYVGRPEAFF,TGTGCCAGCAGTTACGTGGGCCGCCCTGAAGCTTTCTTT
TRBV7-3,-,TRBJ2-5,TRBD2,CASSLVASGGRETQYF,TGTGCCAGCAGCTTAGTAGCTAGCGGGGGGAGGGAGACCCAGTACTTC
TRBV5-4,-,TRBJ1-1,-,CASSLTGNTEAFF,TGTGCCAGCAGCTTGACAGGGAACACTGAAGCTTTCTTT
TRBV28,-,TRBJ1-2,-,CASSLRGASNYGYTF,TGTGCCAGCAGTCTACGGGGGGCTTCTAACTATGGCTACACCTTC
TRBV5-1,-,TRBJ2-7,TRBD2,CASSPPLAVEQYF,TGCGCCAGCAGCCCCCCTCTAGCGGTCGAGCAGTACTTC
TRBV6-5,-,TRBJ2-5,TRBD2,CASSGRGDYAGTQYF,TGTGCCAGCAGCGGGAGAGGGGACTACGCTGGGACCCAGTACTTC